This TCR beta chain was recovered during a study of OX40 agonist ivuxolimab in advanced cancers. In the study overall: Age averaged around 60 years (range roughly 23 to 85), and 82.7% were male.

The ends were cut back, 4 bases at V and 0 bases at J, with 14 bases in the middle. This CDR3 has 15 residues. CDR1 SGHNT and CDR2 YYREEE come from the germline V gene (reference sequence). Clones were read by immunoSEQ multiplex PCR, and TCRdb kept only the in-frame ones, dropping some. The table has approximately 76,000 clones, 92% seen once. This chain joins TRBV5-4 and TRBJ2-7; the D is unclear. The TCR sequence derives from an adult with an advanced solid tumor such as melanoma, head and neck, liver or kidney cancer. The sequenced sample was CD4+ or CD8+ T cells sorted from blood, obtained in a trial of the OX40 agonist ivuxolimab. CDR3 region: CASSTRESSSYEQYF. The CDR3 coding sequence is TGTGCCAGCAGCACCCGAGAGTCAAGCTCCTACGAGCAGTACTTC. Based on the CDR3 plus reference TRBV5-4 and TRBJ2-7, the full variable domain is ETGVTQSPTHLIKTRGQQVTLRCSSQSGHNTVSWYQQALGQGPQFIFQYYREEENGRGNFPPRFSGLQFPNYSSELNVNALELDDSALYLCASSTRESSSYEQYFGPGTRLTVT.